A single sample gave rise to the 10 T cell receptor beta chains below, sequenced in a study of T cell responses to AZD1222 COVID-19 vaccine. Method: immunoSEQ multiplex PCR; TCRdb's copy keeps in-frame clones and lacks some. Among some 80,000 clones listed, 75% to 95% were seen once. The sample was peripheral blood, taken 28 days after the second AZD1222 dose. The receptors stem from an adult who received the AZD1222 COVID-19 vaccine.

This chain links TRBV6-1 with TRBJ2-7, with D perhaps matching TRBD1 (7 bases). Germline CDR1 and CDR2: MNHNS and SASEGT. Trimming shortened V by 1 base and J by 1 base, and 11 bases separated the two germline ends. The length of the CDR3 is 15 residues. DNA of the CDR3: TGTGCCAGCAGTGAAGAAGCAGGGGGGTCCTACGAGCAGTACTTC. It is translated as CASSEEAGGSYEQYF.

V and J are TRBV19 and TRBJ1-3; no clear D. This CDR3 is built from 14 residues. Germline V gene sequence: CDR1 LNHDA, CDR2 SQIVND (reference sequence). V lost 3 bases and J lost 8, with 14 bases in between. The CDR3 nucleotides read TGTGCCAGTAGTATGAACAGACCCATCGACACCATATATTTT. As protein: CASSMNRPIDTIYF. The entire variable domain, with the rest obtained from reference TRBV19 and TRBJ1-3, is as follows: DGGITQSPKYLFRKEGQNVTLSCEQNLNHDAMYWYRQDPGQGLRLIYYSQIVNDFQKGDIAEGYSVSREKKESFPLTVTSAQKNPTAFYLCASSMNRPIDTIYFGEGSWLTVV.

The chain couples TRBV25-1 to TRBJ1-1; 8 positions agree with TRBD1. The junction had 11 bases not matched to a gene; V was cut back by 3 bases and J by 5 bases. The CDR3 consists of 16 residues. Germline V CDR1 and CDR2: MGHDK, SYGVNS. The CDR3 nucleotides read TGTGCCAGCAGTGATCGGGGGCAGGGGGCCGGAACTGAAGCTTTCTTT. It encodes CASSDRGQGAGTEAFF.

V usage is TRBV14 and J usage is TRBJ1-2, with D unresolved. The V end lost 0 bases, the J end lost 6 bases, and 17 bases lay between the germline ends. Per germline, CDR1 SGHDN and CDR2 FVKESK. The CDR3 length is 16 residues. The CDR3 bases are TGTGCCAGCAGCCAAGACTTAAGGGAAAGTCGGAATGGCTACACCTTC. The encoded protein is CASSQDLRESRNGYTF.

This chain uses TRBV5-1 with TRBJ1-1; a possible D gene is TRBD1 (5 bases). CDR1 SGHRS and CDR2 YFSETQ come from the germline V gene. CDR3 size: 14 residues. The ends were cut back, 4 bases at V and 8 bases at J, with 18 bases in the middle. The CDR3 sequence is CASSLGTVLREAFF. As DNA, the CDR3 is TGCGCCAGCAGCCTCGGGACGGTTTTAAGGGAAGCTTTCTTT.

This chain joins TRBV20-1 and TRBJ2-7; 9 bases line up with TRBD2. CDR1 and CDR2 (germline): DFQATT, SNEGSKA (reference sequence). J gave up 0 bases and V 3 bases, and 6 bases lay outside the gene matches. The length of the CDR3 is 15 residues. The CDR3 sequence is CSASETSGSSYEQYF. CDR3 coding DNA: TGCAGTGCTAGTGAGACTAGCGGAAGCTCCTACGAGCAGTACTTC.

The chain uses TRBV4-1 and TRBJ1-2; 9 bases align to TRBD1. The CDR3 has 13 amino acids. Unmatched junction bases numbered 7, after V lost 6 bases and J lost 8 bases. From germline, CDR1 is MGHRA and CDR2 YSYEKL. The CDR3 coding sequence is TGCGCCAGCAGATCACAGGGGGCGCGAGGCTACACCTTC. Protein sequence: CASRSQGARGYTF.

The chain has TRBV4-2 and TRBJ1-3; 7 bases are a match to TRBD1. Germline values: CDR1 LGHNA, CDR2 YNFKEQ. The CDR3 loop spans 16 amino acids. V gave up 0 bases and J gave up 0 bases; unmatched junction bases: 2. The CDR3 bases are TGTGCCAGCAGCCAAGAGAAGGGGGCCTCTGGAAACACCATATATTTT. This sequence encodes CASSQEKGASGNTIYF.

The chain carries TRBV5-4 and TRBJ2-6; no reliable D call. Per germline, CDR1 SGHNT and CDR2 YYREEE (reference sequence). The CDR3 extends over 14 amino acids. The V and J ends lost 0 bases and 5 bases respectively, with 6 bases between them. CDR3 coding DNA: TGTGCCAGCAGCTTGGCCGGACGGGCCAACGTCCTGACTTTC. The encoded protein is CASSLAGRANVLTF.

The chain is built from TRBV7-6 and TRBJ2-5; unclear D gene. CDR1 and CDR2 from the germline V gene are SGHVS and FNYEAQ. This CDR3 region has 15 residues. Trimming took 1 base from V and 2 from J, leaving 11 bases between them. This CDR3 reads CASSLGSPWQETQYF. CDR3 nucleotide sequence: TGTGCCAGCAGCTTAGGAAGCCCATGGCAAGAGACCCAGTACTTC.